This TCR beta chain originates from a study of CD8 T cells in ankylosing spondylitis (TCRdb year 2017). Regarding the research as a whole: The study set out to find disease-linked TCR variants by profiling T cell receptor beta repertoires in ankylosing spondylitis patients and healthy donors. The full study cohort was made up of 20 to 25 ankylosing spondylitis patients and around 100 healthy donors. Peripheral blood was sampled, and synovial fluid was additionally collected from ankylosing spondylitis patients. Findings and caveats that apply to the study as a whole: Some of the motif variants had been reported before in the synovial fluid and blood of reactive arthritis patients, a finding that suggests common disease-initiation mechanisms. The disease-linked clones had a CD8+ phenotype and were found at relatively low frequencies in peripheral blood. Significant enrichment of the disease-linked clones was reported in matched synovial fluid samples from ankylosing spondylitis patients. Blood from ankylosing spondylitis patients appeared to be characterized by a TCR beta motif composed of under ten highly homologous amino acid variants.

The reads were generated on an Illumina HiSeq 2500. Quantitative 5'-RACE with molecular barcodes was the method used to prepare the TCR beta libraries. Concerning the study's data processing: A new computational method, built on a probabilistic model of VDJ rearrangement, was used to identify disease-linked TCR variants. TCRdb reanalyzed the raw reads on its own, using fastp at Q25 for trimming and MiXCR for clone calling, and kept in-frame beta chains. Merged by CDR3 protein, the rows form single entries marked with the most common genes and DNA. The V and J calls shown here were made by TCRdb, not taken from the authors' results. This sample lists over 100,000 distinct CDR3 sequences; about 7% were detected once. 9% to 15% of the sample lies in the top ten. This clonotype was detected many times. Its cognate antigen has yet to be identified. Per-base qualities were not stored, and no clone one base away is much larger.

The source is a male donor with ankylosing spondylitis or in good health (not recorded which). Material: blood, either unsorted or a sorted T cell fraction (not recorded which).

In nucleotides, the sequence is TGTGCCAGCAGCCCGCCGTTTCAGCGGAACAATGAGCAGTTCTTC. It translates to CASSPPFQRNNEQFF. The chain links TRBV7-9 with TRBJ2-1; a tentative D match to TRBD2 spans 5 bases. Trimming at the junction amounts to 5 bases on V and 5 bases on J, and the germline ends lie 16 bases apart. Reading the germline V gene (reference sequence) gives CDR1 SEHNR and CDR2 FQNEAQ. Measured from the cysteine to the phenylalanine, the CDR3 is 15 residues long. The retained sequence is limited to the CDR3, 45 bases, with the frame set at the first base. Full variable domain (CDR3 extended with the reference TRBV7-9 and TRBJ2-1 proteins): DTGVSQNPRHKITKRGQNVTFRCDPISEHNRLYWYRQTLGQGPEFLTYFQNEAQLEKSRLLSDRFSAERPKGSFSTLEIQRTEQGDSAMYLCASSPPFQRNNEQFFGPGTRLTVL.